The rows below give T cell receptor beta chains drawn from one sample of a study of shared clonotypes between healthy human individuals. Some clones are missing from TCRdb's copy, which holds only in-frame ones; the method was immunoSEQ multiplex PCR. The sample consists of roughly 110,000 clones, roughly 70% of them appearing once. Sequenced sample: memory CD8+ T cells sorted from blood. The receptors here all came from a woman in her 30s in good health. The CDR3 runs from the conserved cysteine through the conserved F or W. D genes are given only for firm matches. A row's size may be missing; if present it is once, few, many or a size class.

j_call v_call d_call clone_size cdr3_nt cdr3_aa
TRBJ2-3 TRBV25-1 . once TGTGCCAGCGGGTCCTACAGTCACACAGATACGCAGTATTTT CASGSYSHTDTQYF
TRBJ2-3 TRBV10-1 TRBD2 many TGCGCCAGAACTAGCGGGAGCCCATTATGGAGCACAGATACGCAGTATTTT CARTSGSPLWSTDTQYF
TRBJ1-6 TRBV4-1 . once TGCGCCAGCAGCCAAGGGACGCTTCGGAATTCACCCCTCCACTTT CASSQGTLRNSPLHF
TRBJ1-2 TRBV6-1 . . TGTGCCAGCAGTGAACAGATGGGTCCAGGGCCGTATGGCTACACCTTC CASSEQMGPGPYGYTF
TRBJ1-1 TRBV6-5 . few TGTGCCAGCGGCACATCCAGGGGAGTACACACTGAAGCTTTCTTT CASGTSRGVHTEAFF
TRBJ1-1 TRBV6-1 . . TGTGCCAGCAGTGCCGAGCCAGAGAACACTGAAGCTTTCTTT CASSAEPENTEAFF
TRBJ1-1 TRBV23-1 . . TGCGCCAGCAGTCAATATCGCAGGGTGAACACTGAAGCTTTCTTT CASSQYRRVNTEAFF
TRBJ2-2 TRBV7-8 . . TGTGCCAGCAGTCCCCGGGAAGGAGCGAACACCGGGGAGCTGTTTTTT CASSPREGANTGELFF
TRBJ1-5 TRBV28 . . TGTGCCAGCAGTTTAAACACAGGGATTGAAGATAGCAATCAGCCCCAGCATTTT CASSLNTGIEDSNQPQHF
TRBJ1-2 TRBV5-1 TRBD1 once TGCGCCAGCAGCTTGGAGGCAGGGGGGAATGGCTACACCTTC CASSLEAGGNGYTF
TRBJ1-1 TRBV13 . few TGTGCCAGCAGCTTAGGCCAGGTTACTGAAGCTTTCTTT CASSLGQVTEAFF
TRBJ2-3 TRBV11-2 . . TGTGCCAGCAGCTTATGGACGGTCACAGATACGCAGTATTTT CASSLWTVTDTQYF
TRBJ1-1 TRBV6-5 . . TGTGCCAGCAGTTTTGGGGGGCAGAACACTGAAGCTTTCTTT CASSFGGQNTEAFF
TRBJ2-3 TRBV27 TRBD1 . TGTGCCAGCAGTTGGGACAGGCTGCCCACAGATACGCAGTATTTT CASSWDRLPTDTQYF
TRBJ2-7 TRBV7-8 TRBD2 . TGTGCCAGCAGCCCAGGACTAGCGGGAGTCTATTATGAGCAGTACTTC CASSPGLAGVYYEQYF
TRBJ2-7 TRBV7-9 TRBD2 . TGTGCCAGCAGCGCAACTAGCGGGAGGGCGGCCGAGCAGTACTTC CASSATSGRAAEQYF
TRBJ1-2 TRBV4-2 TRBD1 . TGTGCCAGCAGCCCTTGGACAGGGTGGATCTATGGCTACACCTTC CASSPWTGWIYGYTF
TRBJ2-7 TRBV6-7 . once TGTGCCAGCAGCTCGGGGTGGGCCTACGAGCAGTACTTC CASSSGWAYEQYF
TRBJ2-1 TRBV5-6 . once TGTGCCAGCAGCTTGTTGATGCAGACGAACAATGAGCAGTTCTTC CASSLLMQTNNEQFF
TRBJ2-7 TRBV19 . . TGTGCCAGTAGTAAAGGGGCCGACGACTCCTACGAGCAGTACTTC CASSKGADDSYEQYF